Each of the 8 T cell receptor beta chains below was sequenced from the same sample in a study of T cell clonality in common variable immunodeficiency. Sequencing was performed with immunoSEQ multiplex PCR; in TCRdb, only in-frame clones are kept and a portion is missing. Recorded here are about 64,000 clones, with no singletons, and the ten leading clones hold about 1.7%. The sample taken for sequencing was peripheral blood mononuclear cells. These receptor sequences come from a person between 18 and 75 years old in good health.

This clone appeared many times. The read ends 3 residues early relative to the CDR3; the germline J gene fills the gap. The chain has TRBV19 and TRBJ2-7; D gene ambiguous. This CDR3 contains 15 residues. V lost 2 bases and J 0 bases, leaving 11 bases between the germline ends. Germline V lookup: CDR1 LNHDA, CDR2 SQIVND (reference sequence). CDR3 bases read: TGTGCCAGTAGTATATCTCAGGTGAACTCCTACGAG. Encoded protein: CASSISQVNSYE. The CDR3 in full is CASSISQVNSYEQYF.

This clone was seen ten or more times. The CDR3 is cut off 3 residues early in the read; its end comes from the germline J gene. This sequence joins TRBV30 and TRBJ2-2; D is possibly TRBD2 (6 bases). V lost 0 bases, J lost 8 bases, and 13 bases lay in between. CDR3 length: 14 residues. Germline-derived CDR1 and CDR2 are GTSNPN and SVGIG (reference sequence). The CDR3 sequence: CAWSVLGGSGELFF. CDR3 DNA (partial): TGTGCCTGGAGTGTATTAGGAGGGTCTGGGGAG.

In this sample, this clone turned up many times. The read ends 3 residues before the CDR3 terminus; that terminus is restored from the germline J gene. The V call is TRBV2, the J call TRBJ2-7, with 8 bases matching TRBD1. After removal of 8 bases from V and 2 bases from J, the junction contained 20 bases not matched to a gene. CDR1 and CDR2 from the germline V gene are SNHLY and FYNNEI. The CDR3 covers 18 residues. CDR3 bases read: TGTGCCAGCTATTGGAACAGGGGGAAAGCAGTAGTGGCCTACGAG. Encoded protein: CASYWNRGKAVVAYE. The whole CDR3 protein is CASYWNRGKAVVAYEQYF. The full variable domain, rest sourced from reference TRBV2 and TRBJ2-7, is EPEVTQTPSHQVTQMGQEVILRCVPISNHLYFYWYRQILGQKVEFLVSFYNNEISEKSEIFDDQFSVERPDGSNFTLKIRSTKLEDSAMYFCASYWNRGKAVVAYEQYFGPGTRLTVT.

This clone has a count of ten or more. Read sequence stops 3 residues before the CDR3 end, and the germline J gene provides the missing end. The chain has TRBV6-1 and TRBJ2-4; D is possibly TRBD2 (5 bases). The CDR3 consists of 17 residues. V was clipped by 1 base and J by 0 bases, with 13 bases between them. Germline loops: CDR1 MNHNS, CDR2 SASEGT. Here the CDR3 reads CASSEEKRLLAKNIQYF. CDR3 DNA, as far as it was read: TGTGCCAGCAGTGAAGAGAAGCGGCTCCTAGCCAAAAACATT.

A remark on this clone: The read stops 3 residues short of the end of the CDR3; the missing end is completed from the germline J gene. The chain joins TRBV20-1 to TRBJ2-7; weak D call: TRBD1 (6 bases). The germline V and J ends were trimmed by 5 bases and 2 bases, with 10 bases remaining between them. Germline V gene data show CDR1 as DFQATT and CDR2 as SNEGSKA (reference sequence). This CDR3 spans 12 amino acids. This chain's CDR3 is CSAPGEAYEQYF. The covered CDR3 bases are TGCAGTGCTCCAGGGGAAGCCTACGAG.

In this sample, this clone turned up many times. With the read ending 3 residues before the CDR3 end, the germline J gene is used to fill in that end. The chain carries TRBV2 and TRBJ2-1, with 10 nucleotides matching TRBD2. The CDR3 sequence is 17 residues long. Trimming took 5 bases from V and 5 from J; bases not matched to a gene: 12. Germline loops: CDR1 SNHLY, CDR2 FYNNEI. The sequenced CDR3 bases are TGTGCCAGCAGTCCTAGACGGCTAGCGGGAGAGGACAATGAG. It specifies CASSPRRLAGEDNE. In full, the CDR3 reads CASSPRRLAGEDNEQFF.

Many counts were recorded for this clone. The read falls 3 residues short of the CDR3 end, and the missing part is taken from the germline J gene. The chain carries TRBV20-1 and TRBJ1-5; tentatively, D is TRBD1 (5 bases). The germline CDR1 and CDR2 sequences are DFQATT and SNEGSKA (reference sequence). The CDR3 length is 13 residues. Between the trimmed V and J ends, which lost 7 bases and 4 bases, there was a span of 14 bases. The covered CDR3 bases are TGCAGTGTCAGGGAAGACATAAATCAGCCC. It translates to CSVREDINQP. The entire CDR3 reads CSVREDINQPQHF.

In this sample, this clone turned up many times. The CDR3 is cut off 3 residues early in the read; its end comes from the germline J gene. The rearrangement uses TRBV30 and TRBJ1-2; 8 nucleotides agree with TRBD1. CDR1 and CDR2 (germline): GTSNPN, SVGIG (reference sequence). This CDR3 comprises 13 residues. This chain's CDR3 is CAWSILTGVGYTF. CDR3 bases read: TGTGCCTGGAGTATACTGACAGGGGTGGGC.